This T cell receptor beta chain was sequenced in a study of T cells in localized non-small cell lung cancer (dated by TCRdb to 2020 to 2021). Study-level background: The study analyzed T cell repertoires of 200 to 250 early-stage NSCLC patients, comparing tumors and uninvolved tumor-adjacent lungs. The cohort comprised 200 to 300 treatment-naïve NSCLC patients with resected, localized lung tumors. A mean age of around 66 years was recorded for the NSCLC patients, of whom 129 were male and 107 were female.

At diagnosis, tumor, uninvolved tumor-adjacent lung and peripheral blood were collected and then preserved as a mix of FFPE and fresh-frozen material. For TCR repertoire profiling, blood samples were analyzed in the form of peripheral blood mononuclear cells. The cysteine opens and the phenylalanine closes a CDR3 of 15 amino acids. Solely the CDR3 DNA is kept, with 45 bases framed from the first base. V loses 0 bases of germline sequence and J loses 2 bases, and the interval between the two ends is 9 bases. The germline V gene encodes CDR1 SGHAT and CDR2 FQNNGV. The immunoSEQ Assay was used to sequence TCR beta CDR3 regions from DNA. Under the source paper's analysis protocol: To compute T cell density, TCR beta template counts were normalized to usable DNA, which was estimated by amplifying housekeeping genes. Using the preseqR package, richness was estimated by extrapolating to 120,000 templates for tissue samples and 400,000 templates for PBMC samples. Clonality was taken to be one minus Pielou's evenness. Tissue-enriched TCRs were identified through differential abundance testing performed on productive amino-acid clonotypes, with a minimum total count of 5 and an alpha of 0.1. The Jaccard Index and the Morisita Overlap Index were used to measure how much the repertoires overlapped between compartments. GLIPH clustered TCR beta CDR3s with public tetramer-defined viral CDR3s; viral motifs required at least three viral sequences plus V-gene enrichment. Held by TCRdb, this immuneACCESS table contains in-frame sequences only and omits some clones. Under half of the omission traces to an unresolved V gene where checked; the cause of the rest is unknown. The V and J calls and the clone size are those of that table, but D and trimming were determined from the DNA. The sample table holds more than 20,000 clones, of which around nine tenths were seen once. About 6.7% of the sample rests with the top ten.

Broader findings and caveats from the paper: Higher T cell density in blood was associated with longer overall survival, whereas higher clonality in adjacent lung was associated with shorter survival. Multi-region tumor sequencing was not performed, so intratumor heterogeneity could not be excluded. A median of about 53 of the top 100 tumor clones were detected in paired uninvolved adjacent lung, and around 27 of these tumor clones were also found among the top 100 clones of the paired uninvolved adjacent lung. Uninvolved tumor-adjacent lung showed the highest T cell clonality, higher than tumor, which suggests more focused antigenic responses in the uninvolved tumor-adjacent lung. Because the study design was exploratory, TCR variables were selected using unadjusted p-values without false-discovery rate correction.

The table lists this clone with a few counts. Its cognate antigen has yet to be identified. No clone much larger than this one lies a single base away; base qualities are absent. The V and J segments used are TRBV11-2 and TRBJ2-3; the D gene remains uncertain. Source: peripheral blood, taken before any cancer treatment. This TCR derives from a male donor aged 60 or over with stage I squamous cell lung carcinoma. The CDR3 region reads CASSLDPTDTDTQYF. The sequenced DNA: TGTGCCAGCAGCTTAGATCCCACAGACACAGATACGCAGTATTTT.